This TCR beta chain originates from a study of blood T cell repertoires in COVID-19. Study-level background: Sample material is recorded as cDNA or gDNA derived from T cells, B-cell-depleted T cells, or PBMCs.

The authors' processing: Reference gene primer amplification yielded estimated nucleated cell counts. The data were produced by immunoSEQ multiplex PCR, yet TCRdb's version contains in-frame clones alone and is incomplete. The DNA gave D and trimming, while V, J and clone size come from that table. The profile shows some 150,000 clones, 87% of them singletons. CDR1 SGHRS and CDR2 YFSETQ come from the germline V gene. V was cut by 2 bases and J by 1 base, with 9 bases left in between. CDR3 length: 14 residues. The sample was peripheral blood. The gene calls are TRBV5-1 and TRBJ1-1, with D perhaps matching TRBD1 (5 bases). This clonotype was sampled from a man over 45 who had recovered from COVID-19. The CDR3 DNA sequence: TGCGCCAGCAGCTTTCTTCAGGGGAACACTGAAGCTTTCTTT. Its protein product is CASSFLQGNTEAFF.